The rows below give T cell receptor beta chains drawn from one sample of a study of identical twins. A single record per CDR3 protein comes from TCRdb applying MiXCR to the 5' RACE reads. Among under 1 million distinct CDR3 sequences, 12% were seen once, and the ten largest hold around 1.6%. The same data also went into a second study, on yellow fever vaccine responses in identical twins.

Sequencing input: PBMCs. The receptors stem from a woman under 30 in good health. CDR3s include the opening cysteine and the closing phenylalanine or tryptophan.

TRBJ2-3,TRBV2,CASSEGEQGPDTQYF
TRBJ1-1,TRBV6-4,CASSPDIGVNTEAFF
TRBJ2-2,TRBV20-1,CSARDSGLATTGELFF
TRBJ1-2,TRBV20-1,CSARVSGGASYGYTF
TRBJ1-1,TRBV6-5,CASSYGTGYTEAFF
TRBJ2-3,TRBV29-1,CSATGRGVDTQYF
TRBJ1-2,TRBV6-1,CASTPDRGRVYGYTF
TRBJ2-3,TRBV4-1,CASSQARGQRDKRTDTQYF
TRBJ2-7,TRBV20-1,CSAPEFVGSSYEQYF
TRBJ2-3,TRBV5-1,CAISSRPGLAGGPRETDTQYF
TRBJ2-3,TRBV5-1,CASSEASTDTQYF
TRBJ1-4,TRBV12-3/TRBV12-4,CASRESGVANEKLFF
TRBJ1-1,TRBV7-2,CASSPQGRVGGSTEAFF
TRBJ2-1,TRBV12-3/TRBV12-4,CASSLFAGAYNEQFF
TRBJ1-2,TRBV20-1,CSANPRQINYGYTF
TRBJ2-1,TRBV5-6,CASSSDWGRHSYNEQFF
TRBJ2-1,TRBV27,CATTDRTVQRVGWFF
TRBJ2-3,TRBV4-1,CASSPSDGGRRTDTQYF
TRBJ2-1,TRBV27,CASSVTGREQFF
TRBJ2-1,TRBV6-1,CASIGLSNNEQFF
TRBJ2-1,TRBV6-1,CASKGEAGRGNEQFF
TRBJ2-5,TRBV7-8,CASSPTSGGRETQYF
TRBJ2-6,TRBV24-1,CATSRGGYGTGVGANVLTF
TRBJ1-5,TRBV19,CASSTTGGVGNQPQHF
TRBJ2-1,TRBV9,CASSPYPQGHDEQFF
TRBJ2-2,TRBV21-1,CASSASGPDTGELFF
TRBJ2-1,TRBV20-1,CSAAVLAGGDSEQFF
TRBJ1-1,TRBV7-9,CASSSRSSRENTEAFF
TRBJ2-7,TRBV7-2,CASSPPRLAGVTYEQYF
TRBJ2-4,TRBV27,CASSPTWASSSHIQYF
TRBJ1-5,TRBV3-1,CASSQVVRAPQHF
TRBJ2-3,TRBV6-1,CASRDFSGRSDTQYF
TRBJ2-1,TRBV20-1,CSARDGGTVNNEQFF
TRBJ2-6,TRBV12-3/TRBV12-4,CASSVGDISGANVLTF
TRBJ2-3,TRBV3-1,CASSQDGAKFTDTQYF
TRBJ2-1,TRBV14,CASSPSNANYNEQFF
TRBJ2-2,TRBV7-2,CASSFSDVISGELFF
TRBJ2-1,TRBV29-1,CSVEEAASEQFF
TRBJ2-2,TRBV12-3/TRBV12-4,CASSFPSSTGELFF
TRBJ2-3,TRBV7-9,CASSQGADTQYF